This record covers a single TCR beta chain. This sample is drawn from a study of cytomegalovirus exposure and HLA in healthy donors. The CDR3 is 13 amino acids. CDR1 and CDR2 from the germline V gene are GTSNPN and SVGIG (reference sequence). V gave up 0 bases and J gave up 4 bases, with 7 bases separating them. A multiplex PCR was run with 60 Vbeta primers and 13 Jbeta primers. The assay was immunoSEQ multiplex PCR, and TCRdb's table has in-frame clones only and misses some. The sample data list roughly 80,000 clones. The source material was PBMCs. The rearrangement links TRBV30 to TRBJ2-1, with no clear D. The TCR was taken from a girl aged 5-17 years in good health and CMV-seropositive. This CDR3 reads CAWSVQRYNEQFF. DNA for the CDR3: TGTGCCTGGAGTGTTCAACGGTACAATGAGCAGTTCTTC.